This T cell receptor beta chain was captured in a study of cytomegalovirus exposure and HLA in healthy donors (dated 2017 in TCRdb). Looking at the study overall: An earlier analysis of more than 550 of the donors reported about 280 Gb of sequence data and some 110 million unique TCR beta sequences obtained from some 170 million T cells. An early release that covered more than 550 HLA-typed donors contained 300 to 350 gigabases of sequencing data and roughly 84 million unique TCR sequences. Of the 300 to 400 genotyped donors, over 70% fell in the genetic ancestry cluster associated with self-reported Caucasian donors. The study aimed to test whether signatures of past pathogen exposure could be identified by cataloging public T cell receptors. The study profiled the T cell repertoires of about 720 subjects by immunosequencing and related them to cytomegalovirus serostatus. In addition to the first cohort of approximately 670 subjects, a separate validation cohort of around 110 different subjects was used. To predict cytomegalovirus infection status, the study combined high-throughput TCR immunosequencing, statistical association of individual TCRs with disease status, and machine learning. A later analysis re-examined previously published TCR beta repertoires from around 670 donors and added high-resolution HLA genotyping to investigate patterns of TCR occurrence. Rather than using new phenotypic data, the later analysis identified candidate immune exposures from TCR beta sequences and from how often those sequences occurred across donors. An earlier analysis of around 580 of the donors used high-throughput TCR beta sequencing to judge whether each TCR beta V gene segment behaved as functional or pseudogenic. Donor age, sex, ethnicity and CMV serostatus were compiled together with the repertoire data. A later genetic analysis used genome-wide SNP genotypes for about 60% of the roughly 700 donors, treating that subset as a discovery cohort. All discovery cohort repertoires had been generated on a single sequencing platform. Class I and class II HLA loci were covered by the typing at four-digit resolution. Typing coverage varied by locus: roughly 620-630 donors for A, B, C, DRB1 and DQB1; approximately 500 for DQA1; nearly 610 for DPA1; some 470 for DPB1. Because of strong linkage in the cohort, a few DR-DQ haplotypes were treated as single units for association and clustering. Among roughly 400 genotyped donors of the cohort, an average of approximately 200,000 unique TCR beta nucleotide sequences was sequenced per donor, of which 15% to 20% were non-productive. What the study reported, not specific to this receptor: In the study, approximately 160 TCR beta chains were listed as associated with cytomegalovirus. In a later genetic analysis, a missense DCLRE1C variant was associated with V-gene and J-gene trimming of TCR beta chains, and the association was replicated in an independent cohort. Compared with equally common non-associated chains, HLA-associated TCR beta chains in a later analysis were more clonally expanded and had lower generation probabilities. The sequencing pipeline was judged likely to have produced a cluster of highly shared sequence variants as a technical artifact. Across donors, most TCR sequences were observed very rarely, whereas some public TCRs were present in many individuals. Approximately 18 rarely observed V segments, including chromosome 9 orphons, were excluded from the earlier analysis of just under 600 of the donors because counts were too low. An earlier analysis of roughly 570 of the donors showed that most TCR beta V segments appeared in productive rearrangements either about 90% or about 30% of the time, which broadly matched IMGT annotations. Specific HLA alleles were associated with 15,000 to 20,000 TCR beta sequences at a false discovery rate of 0.05 in a later analysis. Because the 87-base-pair reads could not distinguish some IMGT-functional V segments, including TRBV6-2 and TRBV6-3, those segments were excluded. In a later analysis, most CMV-associated TCR beta chains were found to appear HLA-restricted, with HLA associations seemingly driven largely by CMV exposure. Immune exposure information for the cohort was limited to CMV serostatus. A later analysis found that TCR association rates varied across HLA loci, with DRB1 alleles showing the most associated TCRs and HLA-C alleles the fewest. Cytomegalovirus status was reported to be diagnosed by the classifier with high specificity and sensitivity in both the original and validation cohorts. When HLA alleles, especially DR and DQ, strongly co-occurred, attributing TCR associations to individual alleles was difficult. A later analysis reported that several top co-occurrence clusters appeared linked to parvovirus B19, influenza, CMV and Epstein-Barr virus. It was suggested by the authors that the approach could potentially be generalized to other disease states and immunological phenotypes. Roughly uniform sequencing depth across donors was assumed in presence/absence analyses, although this assumption may not hold. Linkage disequilibrium might explain the correlated functional status among segregating V segments, but an unknown experimental factor could not be ruled out. Because HLA typing was unavailable for some donors at each locus, only the typed subset was used in association tests. Three of the identified cytomegalovirus-associated TCR beta chains were confirmed in vitro to be specific for cytomegalovirus antigens. A further reported finding was that TCR beta sequences accurately predicted the HLA-A and HLA-B alleles for most subjects in the first cohort. Compared with the 666-donor mean, donors in an Asian-associated ancestry cluster had fewer N-insertions in productive TCRs, according to a later genetic analysis. This cohort had only TCR beta chains sequenced, and the lack of alpha or paired-chain data limited which features could be detected.

The germline V and J ends show losses of 3 bases and 2 bases respectively, and no gene match explains 0 bases of the junction. From the cysteine through the phenylalanine, the CDR3 covers 13 amino acids. This entry keeps only the CDR3 DNA: 39 bases, framed from base 1. According to the germline V gene, CDR1 reads SGHRS and CDR2 reads YFSETQ. In the case of this clone: Its antigen specificity is not known. The record has no base qualities; no much larger clone is one base away.

In total, roughly 710 healthy bone marrow donors made up the cohort. Cohort members were all nominally healthy when sampled, although unrecorded immune exposures were likely present. The donor was CMV seropositive and belonged to the group of 250 to 300 seropositive cohort members. Every donor gave a peripheral blood sample, and the peripheral blood mononuclear cells from that sample were used for TCR beta sequencing. Genomic DNA was extracted from the blood cell samples with the Qiagen DNeasy Blood Extraction Kit. Library generation was performed with the immunoSEQ multiplex PCR assay. A mixture of 60 forward primers for TCR Vbeta segments and 13 reverse primers for TCR Jbeta segments was used in the multiplex PCR. A multiplex PCR assay on genomic DNA amplified the CDR3 region of rearranged TCR beta genes. Amplified TCR beta libraries were sequenced as 87-base-pair reads on the Illumina HiSeq System. In the paper's pipeline: In a later analysis, around 80 million unique TCR beta chains were counted across the 666 repertoires, and around 11 million of these chains were shared by at least two donors. A nearest-neighbor algorithm error-corrected the raw reads and collapsed the reads into unique sequences, merging closely related sequences to remove PCR and sequencing errors. CDR3 sequences were aligned to IMGT reference sequences to assign V, D and J gene segments. For a sequence to be retained, a match of at least six nucleotides to both a V gene segment and a J gene segment was required. A rearrangement counted as productive if the CDR3 had no stop codons and remained in frame with V and J, and every other rearrangement counted as non-productive. Following IMGT convention, CDR3 was defined as the stretch from the second conserved V-encoded cysteine up to the conserved J-encoded phenylalanine. Sequences without an unambiguous match to a single V gene segment were excluded from the earlier analysis of about 600 of the donors. An earlier analysis of 550 to 650 of the donors classified V segments as functional when productive rearrangements were above 56.7% and as segregating when the standard deviation between donors was above 5%. A statistical classification framework was built for diagnosing cytomegalovirus status from the catalog of TCR beta chain sequences. V and J gene assignment, in a later analysis, came from comparing TCR nucleotide sequences with IMGT/GENE-DB human TR gene sequences. A later analysis assigned CDR3 sequences and most-parsimonious VDJ recombination scenarios with the TCRdist pipeline. In a later analysis, each TCR beta chain was defined by its CDR3 amino acid sequence together with its V-gene family, and reads without a unique V-gene family were excluded. A later analysis removed 500 to 650 highly shared, low-generation-probability nucleotide sequences to deal with suspected cross-contamination and a sequencing artifact. For each public chain, a later analysis derived a clonal expansion index from normalized ranks of inferred template counts within each repertoire. Generation probabilities in a later analysis came from a VDJ recombination model fitted to out-of-frame rearrangements, and those results were checked against IGoR. In a later analysis, hypergeometric tests were used to score TCR-TCR, TCR-HLA and TCR-CMV co-occurrence, with a repertoire-size bias correction applied to TCR pairs. A later analysis estimated false discovery rates by permuting HLA or CMV assignments 20 times. In a later analysis, co-occurring TCRs were grouped using DBSCAN, and TCRdist sequence similarity was added for clustering within HLA-allele-positive subsets. Co-occurrence clustering excluded repertoires with fewer than 30,000 or more than 120,000 public chains, plus five with anomalous nucleotide sharing. TCRdb retrieved this table from immuneACCESS and kept in-frame rearrangements only. Not all clones are present; in checked studies, unresolved V genes account for under half, and no reason is known for the remainder. V, J and clone size were drawn from that table, and D and trimming were deduced from the DNA. The sample table holds approximately 200,000 clones, of which approximately 85% were seen once. The ten largest clones take up over 1.5% of the sample.

Here the chain combines TRBV5-1 and TRBJ2-5; 8 bases in the middle match TRBD1. This receptor was obtained from a girl aged 5-17 years in good health and CMV-seropositive. The sequencing input was PBMCs. For the CDR3, the sequence is CASSWDRQETQYF. The nucleotide sequence reads TGCGCCAGCAGCTGGGACAGGCAAGAGACCCAGTACTTC.